The present T cell receptor (beta chain) was sequenced within a study of blood T cell repertoires in COVID-19 (dated by TCRdb to 2020 to 2021). General notes on the study: The collaborator samples originated in the United States, Italy and Spain and spanned the acute and convalescent phases of COVID-19. The prospective study material was composed of cDNA or gDNA derived from T cells, B-cell-depleted T cells, or PBMCs. The dataset comprised deeply sampled blood TCRbeta repertoires from subjects exposed to, actively infected with, or recovered from COVID-19. The repertoires were made available in a free public database intended to serve as a resource for research on the immune response to SARS-CoV-2. Samples were obtained from the ongoing ImmuneRACE study (first 160 participants) and from some 1,300 subjects provided by 6 global collaborators. The sample metadata nearly always contained a de-identified subject ID, COVID-19 status, age in years and sex. Where HLA class I and class II types were available, the types were taken from metadata supplied by the sample provider, not from assay-based typing. Here is what the overall study found, with its caveats: Clinical and demographic metadata were provided uncurated, with the amount varying by source and participant.

Each collaborating institution followed its own protocols to collect whole blood in K2EDTA tubes. Collaborator samples were shipped for TCRbeta analysis as frozen whole blood, isolated PBMCs, or DNA extracted from either sample type. The CDR3 holds 12 amino acids from the cysteine to the phenylalanine. The read is trimmed to its CDR3 DNA, 36 bases read in frame from base 1. At the junction V is shortened by 6 bases and J by 6 bases, with 11 bases in between. Concerning this clone: Its antigen remains undetermined. No base-level quality is on record; no much larger clone is a single base apart.

The immunoSEQ Assay, a bias-controlled multiplex PCR, was used to amplify TCRbeta CDR3 regions from genomic DNA. The published analysis was carried out like this. Within the assay, amplification of reference gene primers was used to estimate how many nucleated cells each sample contained. Sequence reads were collapsed and filtered to measure the absolute abundance of every unique TCRbeta CDR3 rearrangement. Productive Simpson clonality was computed per sample as the square root of Simpson's diversity index over productive rearrangements. TCRdb limited this immuneACCESS table to in-frame rearrangements with V and J called. A share of clones is missing; checked studies link under half to unresolved V genes, and the rest is unexplained. The V and J calls and the clone size are those of that table, but D and trimming were determined from the DNA. The sample table records fewer than 250,000 clones; over 70% of these occur just once. Together, the top ten hold 2.5% to 3% of the sample.

Material: peripheral blood. This receptor was obtained from a man over 45 with active or convalescent COVID-19. The chain was built from TRBV12-3 or TRBV12-4 and TRBJ1-2; the D gene cannot be resolved reliably. This receptor carries the CDR3 CASSLFLDGYTF. The DNA sequence reads TGTGCCAGCAGCCTATTTCTCGATGGCTACACCTTC.